These T cell receptor beta chains were read from a single sample in a study of blood T cell repertoires in COVID-19. TCRdb keeps only in-frame clones here, not all; method: immunoSEQ multiplex PCR. The sample holds roughly 100,000 clones; 75% to 90% are singletons and the top ten take roughly a quarter. The material sequenced was peripheral blood. These receptors were obtained from a man aged 55 to 69 with acute or convalescent COVID-19. Both conserved end residues are part of each CDR3. The order of the fields is V gene, J gene, D gene, clone size, CDR3 protein, CDR3 DNA. The D gene is left open where the match is weak. The size entry is marked missing in some rows and otherwise reads once, few, many or a size class.

V gene: TRBV5-5
J gene: TRBJ2-7
D gene: NA
clone size: NA
CDR3 protein: CASRIRQGAYEQYF
CDR3 DNA: TGTGCCAGCAGAATCCGACAAGGGGCCTACGAGCAGTACTTC

V gene: TRBV28
J gene: TRBJ1-4
D gene: NA
clone size: NA
CDR3 protein: CASRTPTGLSFEKLFF
CDR3 DNA: TGTGCCAGCAGGACACCAACAGGGCTGAGTTTTGAAAAACTGTTTTTT

V gene: TRBV14
J gene: TRBJ1-4
D gene: NA
clone size: NA
CDR3 protein: CASSQDWQAGEKLFF
CDR3 DNA: TGTGCCAGCAGCCAAGATTGGCAGGCTGGTGAAAAACTGTTTTTT

V gene: TRBV7-9
J gene: TRBJ2-5
D gene: NA
clone size: NA
CDR3 protein: CASSLVSVLQETQYF
CDR3 DNA: TGTGCCAGCAGCTTAGTTTCGGTCTTACAAGAGACCCAGTACTTC

V gene: TRBV5-4
J gene: TRBJ2-5
D gene: NA
clone size: NA
CDR3 protein: CASSHPVEGETQYF
CDR3 DNA: TGTGCCAGCAGCCACCCAGTGGAGGGAGAGACCCAGTACTTC

V gene: TRBV19
J gene: TRBJ1-2
D gene: NA
clone size: once
CDR3 protein: CASSDPPGFVSYGYTF
CDR3 DNA: TGTGCCAGTAGTGATCCCCCAGGCTTCGTGAGCTATGGCTACACCTTC

V gene: TRBV7-8
J gene: TRBJ1-2
D gene: TRBD1
clone size: NA
CDR3 protein: CASSNRDRVLLSYTF
CDR3 DNA: TGTGCCAGCAGCAACCGGGACAGGGTTTTGTTGAGCTACACCTTC

V gene: TRBV19
J gene: TRBJ1-2
D gene: NA
clone size: once
CDR3 protein: CASSMRGLNYTF
CDR3 DNA: TGTGCCAGTAGTATGCGGGGACTGAACTACACCTTC

V gene: TRBV6-1
J gene: TRBJ2-3
D gene: NA
clone size: NA
CDR3 protein: CASSEIPGGTDTQYF
CDR3 DNA: TGTGCCAGCAGTGAAATTCCGGGAGGCACAGATACGCAGTATTTT

V gene: TRBV18
J gene: TRBJ1-3
D gene: NA
clone size: NA
CDR3 protein: CASSPPGGNAYSGNTIYF
CDR3 DNA: TGTGCCAGCTCACCACCTGGGGGGAACGCCTACTCTGGAAACACCATATATTTT

V gene: TRBV6-5
J gene: TRBJ1-1
D gene: TRBD1
clone size: NA
CDR3 protein: CASSHRGFAFF
CDR3 DNA: TGTGCCAGCAGTCACAGGGGGTTTGCTTTCTTT

V gene: TRBV5-1
J gene: TRBJ2-5
D gene: NA
clone size: NA
CDR3 protein: CASSPGDTQETQYF
CDR3 DNA: TGCGCCAGCAGTCCTGGGGACACCCAAGAGACCCAGTACTTC

V gene: TRBV7-2
J gene: TRBJ1-2
D gene: NA
clone size: NA
CDR3 protein: CASSSRQNYGYTF
CDR3 DNA: TGTGCCAGCAGCTCCAGACAAAACTATGGCTACACCTTC

V gene: TRBV5-1
J gene: TRBJ2-3
D gene: TRBD2
clone size: NA
CDR3 protein: CASSLSRLAGFKGDTQYF
CDR3 DNA: TGCGCCAGCAGCCTCTCCCGACTAGCGGGGTTTAAGGGAGATACGCAGTATTTT

V gene: TRBV19
J gene: TRBJ2-1
D gene: TRBD1
clone size: NA
CDR3 protein: CASSMKGQGTIGTPSSYNEQFF
CDR3 DNA: TGTGCCAGTAGTATGAAGGGACAGGGGACCATAGGGACCCCTTCCTCCTACAATGAGCAGTTCTTC

V gene: TRBV5-1
J gene: TRBJ2-7
D gene: TRBD2
clone size: NA
CDR3 protein: CASSRGLAGFREQYF
CDR3 DNA: TGCGCCAGCAGCAGGGGACTAGCGGGTTTTAGGGAGCAGTACTTC

V gene: TRBV6-1
J gene: TRBJ2-2
D gene: TRBD2
clone size: many
CDR3 protein: CASSELAGDTGELFF
CDR3 DNA: TGTGCCAGCAGTGAACTAGCGGGAGACACCGGGGAGCTGTTTTTT

V gene: TRBV18
J gene: TRBJ2-1
D gene: NA
clone size: NA
CDR3 protein: CASSPSDNEQFF
CDR3 DNA: TGTGCCAGCTCACCCTCAGACAATGAGCAGTTCTTC

V gene: TRBV18
J gene: TRBJ2-7
D gene: TRBD1
clone size: NA
CDR3 protein: CASSRPGQGRYEQYF
CDR3 DNA: TGTGCCAGCTCACGGCCGGGACAGGGGAGATACGAGCAGTACTTC

V gene: TRBV5-1
J gene: TRBJ2-1
D gene: TRBD1
clone size: NA
CDR3 protein: CASSSGTGVSGLNEQFF
CDR3 DNA: TGCGCCAGCAGCTCCGGGACAGGGGTGAGCGGGCTTAATGAGCAGTTCTTC